The 5 T cell receptor beta chains presented below share a single source sample, sequenced in a study of CD8+CD57+ T cells in acquired aplastic anemia. Investigators profiled TCR beta VDJ and CDR3 from genomic DNA template. MiXCR, run by TCRdb on the reads, gives a single entry per CDR3 protein. The sample lists approximately 300,000 distinct CDR3 sequences; 56% were seen once. For sequencing, patients were chosen who had shown expansion of CD8+CD57+ cells by flow cytometry. The specimen sequenced was sorted CD4+, CD8+, or CD8+CD57+ T cells (not recorded which) from PBMCs. All receptors derive from a human donor with aplastic anemia.

This chain connects TRBV24-1 to TRBJ2-7; D remains ambiguous. CDR3 length: 11 residues. The germline V gene encodes CDR1 KGHDR and CDR2 SFDVKD. Trimming stripped 2 bases from V and 7 bases from J, with 5 bases between. Written as DNA, the CDR3 is TGTGCCACCAGTGATTCAGAAGAGCAGTACTTC. Protein: CATSDSEEQYF.

This clonotype was seen a few times. The rearrangement links TRBV24-1 to TRBJ2-2, with D possibly TRBD1 on 5 matching bases. Germline V gene lookup returns CDR1 KGHDR and CDR2 SFDVKD. This CDR3 comprises 13 residues. V shed 12 bases and J shed 2 bases, with 12 bases lying between them. The CDR3 sequence: CAVRQLNTGELFF. DNA for the CDR3: TGTGCCGTTCGACAGTTAAACACCGGGGAGCTGTTTTTT.

This chain links TRBV29-1 with TRBJ2-1; maybe TRBD2 (6 bases). CDR3 length equals 15 residues. CDR1 and CDR2 (germline): SQVTM, ANQGSEA. V lost 0 bases, J lost 12 bases, and 21 bases lay in between. The CDR3 region has the DNA TGCAGCGTTGAAGATCTTCGGGGAGGCCTGAGTTGGCAGTTCTTC. It is translated as CSVEDLRGGLSWQFF.

The CDR3: CASSEWVRSYEQYF. The CDR3 coding sequence is TGTGCCAGCAGTGAATGGGTCAGGAGTTACGAGCAGTACTTC. The chain joins TRBV25-1 to TRBJ2-7, with unresolved D. Germline V gene data show CDR1 as MGHDK and CDR2 as SYGVNS. This CDR3 spans 14 amino acids. V lost 1 base, J lost 4 bases, and 11 bases lay in between.

At least ten counts were recorded for this clonotype. V usage is TRBV6-2 or TRBV6-3 and J usage is TRBJ1-3; no clear D. With 3 bases removed from V and 0 bases from J, the gap between germline ends came to 6 bases. The CDR3 consists of 14 residues. Germline CDR1 and CDR2: MNHEY and SVGEGT. The CDR3 DNA is TGTGCCAGCAGTTATCCCCGCTCTGGAAACACCATATATTTT. Its protein is CASSYPRSGNTIYF.